These 2 T cell receptor beta chains share one sample of origin, sequenced in a study of T cells after yellow fever vaccination. TCRdb re-called the 5' RACE reads through MiXCR, storing one row per CDR3 protein. The sample holds about 400,000 distinct CDR3 sequences, about 6.2% seen once. The specimen comprised PBMCs, sampled 5 days after the yellow fever booster vaccination. Receptors originate from a man aged 25-45 years who received the YFV17D yellow fever vaccine.

This clonotype showed up many times. The chain is built from TRBV6-6 and TRBJ2-1, with 12 bases identical to TRBD2. The V and J ends lost 11 bases and 6 bases, in that order; junction bases with no gene match: 5. CDR3 length: 13 amino acids. In germline, CDR1 is MNHNY, CDR2 SVGAGI (reference sequence). The CDR3 loop is CAAGLAGFNEQFF. The CDR3 nucleotides read TGTGCCGCGGGACTAGCGGGCTTCAATGAGCAGTTCTTC.

This clonotype has a count of ten or more. The chain carries TRBV5-1 and TRBJ2-4; D tentatively reads TRBD1 or TRBD2 (5 bases each). The ends were cut back, 4 bases at V and 0 bases at J, with 14 bases in the middle. CDR1 is SGHRS, CDR2 YFSETQ, per germline. The CDR3 is made up of 16 amino acids. CDR3 loop: CASSPGTTLAKNIQYF. CDR3 sequence (DNA): TGCGCCAGCAGCCCCGGGACCACTTTAGCCAAAAACATTCAGTACTTC.